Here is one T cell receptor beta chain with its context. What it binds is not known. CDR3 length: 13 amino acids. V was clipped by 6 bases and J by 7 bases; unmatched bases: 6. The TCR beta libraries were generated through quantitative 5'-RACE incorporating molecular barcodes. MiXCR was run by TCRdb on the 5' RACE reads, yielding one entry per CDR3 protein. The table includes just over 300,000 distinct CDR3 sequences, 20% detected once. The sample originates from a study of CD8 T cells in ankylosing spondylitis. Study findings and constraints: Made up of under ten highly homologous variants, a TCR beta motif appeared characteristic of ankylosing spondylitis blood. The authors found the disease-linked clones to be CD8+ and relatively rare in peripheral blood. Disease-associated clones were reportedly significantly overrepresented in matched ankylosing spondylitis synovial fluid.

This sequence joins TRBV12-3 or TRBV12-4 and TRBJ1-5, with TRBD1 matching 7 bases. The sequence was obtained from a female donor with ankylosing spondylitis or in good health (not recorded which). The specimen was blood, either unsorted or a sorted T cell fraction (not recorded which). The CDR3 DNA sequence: TGTGCCAGCAGCCAACGACAGGGCCAGCCCCAGCATTTT. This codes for CASSQRQGQPQHF.